This T cell receptor (beta chain) comes out of a study of blood T cell repertoires in COVID-19. The overall study: The study drew acute and convalescent COVID-19 samples from the United States, Italy and Spain. In each case, the material was cDNA or gDNA derived from T cells, B-cell-depleted T cells, or PBMCs.

In the source study's methods: How many nucleated cells were present was estimated from reference gene primer amplification. Libraries were prepared by immunoSEQ multiplex PCR; TCRdb keeps only in-frame clonotypes and omits some of them. V and J calls and clone size are as listed in that table; D and trimming were resolved from the DNA. The sample includes about 170,000 clones, 74% of them seen just once. Germline V gene data show CDR1 as MGHDK and CDR2 as SYGVNS. J was trimmed by 6 bases and V by 1 base; bases with no gene match: 2. The CDR3 runs to 15 residues. This clone was found once. This chain joins TRBV25-1 and TRBJ2-2, with TRBD2 matching over 10 bases. This clonotype originated in an elderly woman with acute or convalescent COVID-19. The sample was peripheral blood. The chain's CDR3 is CASSESLAGAGELFF. The CDR3 coding sequence is TGTGCCAGCAGTGAATCCCTAGCGGGAGCCGGGGAGCTGTTTTTT.